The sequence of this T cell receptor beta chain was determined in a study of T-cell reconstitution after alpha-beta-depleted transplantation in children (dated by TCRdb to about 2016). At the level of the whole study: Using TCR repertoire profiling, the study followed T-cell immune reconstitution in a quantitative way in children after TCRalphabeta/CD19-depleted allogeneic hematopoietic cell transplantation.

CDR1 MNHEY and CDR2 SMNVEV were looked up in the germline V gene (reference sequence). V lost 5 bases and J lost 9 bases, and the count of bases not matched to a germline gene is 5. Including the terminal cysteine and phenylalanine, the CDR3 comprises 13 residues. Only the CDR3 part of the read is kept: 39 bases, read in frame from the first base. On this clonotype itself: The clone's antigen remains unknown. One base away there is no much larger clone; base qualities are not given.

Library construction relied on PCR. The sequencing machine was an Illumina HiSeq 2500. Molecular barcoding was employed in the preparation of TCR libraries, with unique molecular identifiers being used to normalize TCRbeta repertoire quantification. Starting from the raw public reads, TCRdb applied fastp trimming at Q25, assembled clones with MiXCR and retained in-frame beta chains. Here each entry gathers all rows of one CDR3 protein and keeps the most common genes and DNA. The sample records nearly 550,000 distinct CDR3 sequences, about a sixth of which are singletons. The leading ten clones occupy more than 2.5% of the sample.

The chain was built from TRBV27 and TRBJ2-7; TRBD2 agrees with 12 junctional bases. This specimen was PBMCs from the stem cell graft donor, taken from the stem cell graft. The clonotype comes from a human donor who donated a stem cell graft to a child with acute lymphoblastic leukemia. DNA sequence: TGTGCCAGCAGTCCTCCGGGACTAGCGGGGCAGTACTTC. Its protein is CASSPPGLAGQYF.